This is a list of T cell receptor beta chains from one sample in a study of blood T cell repertoires in COVID-19. Assay: immunoSEQ multiplex PCR; the TCRdb copy retains only in-frame clones and omits some. This repertoire shows some 220,000 clones, around 89% found once; its top ten account for more than 2.5%. The sample was PBMCs or T cells enriched from blood (not recorded which). Receptors were obtained from a woman younger than 45 who had recovered from COVID-19. CDR3s include the opening cysteine and the closing phenylalanine or tryptophan. Fields, in order: clone size, V gene, D gene, J gene, CDR3 protein, CDR3 DNA. A D gene is named only where the DNA matches it firmly. Where a row states a size, it is once, few, many or the class of an expanded clone; other rows omit it.

clone_size: once; v_call: TRBV7-9; d_call: TRBD1; j_call: TRBJ2-7; cdr3_aa: CASSPDRAEQYF; cdr3_nt: TGTGCCAGCAGCCCTGACAGGGCCGAGCAGTACTTC
clone_size: once; v_call: TRBV9; d_call: -; j_call: TRBJ1-1; cdr3_aa: CASSPQTGLTEAFF; cdr3_nt: TGTGCCAGCAGCCCCCAAACAGGGCTCACTGAAGCTTTCTTT
clone_size: -; v_call: TRBV7-9; d_call: TRBD1; j_call: TRBJ2-1; cdr3_aa: CASSGRDRGRGEQFF; cdr3_nt: TGTGCCAGCAGCGGACGGGACAGGGGGCGAGGTGAGCAGTTCTTC
clone_size: -; v_call: TRBV10-1; d_call: -; j_call: TRBJ2-5; cdr3_aa: CASSEDRMGGQETQYF; cdr3_nt: TGCGCCAGCAGTGAGGACAGAATGGGTGGCCAAGAGACCCAGTACTTC
clone_size: -; v_call: TRBV6-5; d_call: TRBD2; j_call: TRBJ2-3; cdr3_aa: CASSYASGVADTQYF; cdr3_nt: TGTGCCAGCAGTTACGCTAGCGGGGTCGCGGATACGCAGTATTTT
clone_size: -; v_call: TRBV7-7; d_call: -; j_call: TRBJ2-7; cdr3_aa: CASSLGQGNYEQYF; cdr3_nt: TGTGCCAGCAGCTTGGGTCAGGGGAATTACGAGCAGTACTTC
clone_size: -; v_call: TRBV11-2; d_call: -; j_call: TRBJ1-1; cdr3_aa: CASSLGRANTEAFF; cdr3_nt: TGTGCCAGCAGCCTGGGCAGGGCTAACACTGAAGCTTTCTTT
clone_size: -; v_call: TRBV21-1; d_call: -; j_call: TRBJ2-7; cdr3_aa: CASSRTGHPGEQYF; cdr3_nt: TGTGCCAGCAGCAGGACAGGGCACCCAGGCGAGCAGTACTTC
clone_size: -; v_call: TRBV5-6; d_call: -; j_call: TRBJ2-5; cdr3_aa: CASSLQGGETQYF; cdr3_nt: TGTGCCAGCAGCTTGCAGGGAGGAGAGACCCAGTACTTC
clone_size: -; v_call: TRBV7-2; d_call: TRBD1; j_call: TRBJ1-3; cdr3_aa: CASSPGQGGFNSGNTIYF; cdr3_nt: TGTGCCAGCAGCCCGGGACAGGGGGGCTTCAACTCTGGAAACACCATATATTTT
clone_size: once; v_call: TRBV4-3; d_call: TRBD1; j_call: TRBJ1-2; cdr3_aa: CASSQDDREGYTF; cdr3_nt: TGCGCCAGCAGCCAAGATGACAGGGAGGGCTACACCTTC
clone_size: -; v_call: TRBV2; d_call: -; j_call: TRBJ1-5; cdr3_aa: CASRWTGNQPQHF; cdr3_nt: TGTGCCAGCAGGTGGACAGGCAATCAGCCCCAGCATTTT
clone_size: -; v_call: TRBV5-6; d_call: TRBD2; j_call: TRBJ2-1; cdr3_aa: CASSLGGTSGVNEQFF; cdr3_nt: TGTGCCAGCAGCTTGGGAGGGACTAGCGGGGTCAATGAGCAGTTCTTC
clone_size: many; v_call: TRBV7-9; d_call: -; j_call: TRBJ1-6; cdr3_aa: CASSLVGTEKINSPLHF; cdr3_nt: TGTGCCAGCAGCTTAGTCGGTACCGAGAAGATTAATTCACCCCTCCACTTT
clone_size: -; v_call: TRBV5-4; d_call: -; j_call: TRBJ1-1; cdr3_aa: CASSLRQGGTEAFF; cdr3_nt: TGTGCCAGCAGCTTGCGGCAGGGAGGCACTGAAGCTTTCTTT
clone_size: -; v_call: TRBV9; d_call: -; j_call: TRBJ2-2; cdr3_aa: CASSVGHTGRTGELFF; cdr3_nt: TGTGCCAGCAGCGTGGGTCACACGGGGAGGACCGGGGAGCTGTTTTTT
clone_size: -; v_call: TRBV10-3; d_call: TRBD2; j_call: TRBJ2-5; cdr3_aa: CAISGLAAETQYF; cdr3_nt: TGTGCCATCAGTGGACTAGCTGCAGAGACCCAGTACTTC
clone_size: -; v_call: TRBV2; d_call: TRBD1; j_call: TRBJ2-7; cdr3_aa: CASSEGWGQEVEQYF; cdr3_nt: TGTGCCAGCAGTGAAGGGTGGGGACAGGAGGTCGAGCAGTACTTC
clone_size: -; v_call: TRBV6-5; d_call: TRBD1; j_call: TRBJ1-2; cdr3_aa: CASRKGTGAGYTF; cdr3_nt: TGTGCCAGCAGGAAGGGGACAGGGGCTGGCTACACCTTC
clone_size: -; v_call: TRBV11-2; d_call: -; j_call: TRBJ2-3; cdr3_aa: CASSLGGGTDTQYF; cdr3_nt: TGTGCCAGCAGCTTGGGCGGGGGCACAGATACGCAGTATTTT
clone_size: -; v_call: TRBV6-5; d_call: -; j_call: TRBJ1-5; cdr3_aa: CASSYSQVSAQPQHF; cdr3_nt: TGTGCCAGCAGTTACTCTCAGGTGTCCGCTCAGCCCCAGCATTTT
clone_size: -; v_call: TRBV9; d_call: -; j_call: TRBJ1-1; cdr3_aa: CASSVVRHPNTEAFF; cdr3_nt: TGTGCCAGCAGCGTAGTGAGACACCCGAACACTGAAGCTTTCTTT
clone_size: -; v_call: TRBV6-2/TRBV6-3; d_call: TRBD1; j_call: TRBJ1-2; cdr3_aa: CASSYDRGPYGYTF; cdr3_nt: TGTGCCAGCAGTTACGACAGGGGGCCCTATGGCTACACCTTC
clone_size: -; v_call: TRBV7-9; d_call: TRBD1; j_call: TRBJ1-4; cdr3_aa: CASSGQGLKLFF; cdr3_nt: TGTGCCAGCAGTGGACAGGGCTTAAAACTGTTTTTT
clone_size: -; v_call: TRBV2; d_call: -; j_call: TRBJ1-1; cdr3_aa: CASSDGMNTEAFF; cdr3_nt: TGTGCCAGCAGTGACGGGATGAACACTGAAGCTTTCTTT
clone_size: -; v_call: TRBV7-8; d_call: TRBD1; j_call: TRBJ2-7; cdr3_aa: CASSLYPGQGNEQYF; cdr3_nt: TGTGCCAGCAGCTTATATCCGGGACAGGGGAACGAGCAGTACTTC
clone_size: -; v_call: TRBV19; d_call: TRBD1; j_call: TRBJ1-5; cdr3_aa: CASSGDRAIQPQHF; cdr3_nt: TGTGCCAGTAGTGGGGACAGGGCCATTCAGCCCCAGCATTTT
clone_size: -; v_call: TRBV6-5; d_call: -; j_call: TRBJ2-4; cdr3_aa: CASSDSFLDIQYF; cdr3_nt: TGTGCCAGCAGTGACTCGTTTTTAGACATTCAGTACTTC
clone_size: -; v_call: TRBV5-1; d_call: -; j_call: TRBJ2-7; cdr3_aa: CASSLGRGQVHEQYF; cdr3_nt: TGCGCCAGCAGCTTAGGCAGGGGACAAGTTCACGAGCAGTACTTC
clone_size: -; v_call: TRBV29-1; d_call: TRBD1; j_call: TRBJ1-2; cdr3_aa: CSVRDRANYGYTF; cdr3_nt: TGCAGCGTTCGGGACAGAGCTAACTATGGCTACACCTTC
clone_size: once; v_call: TRBV10-3; d_call: TRBD1; j_call: TRBJ1-6; cdr3_aa: CAISEPGQGGNSPLHF; cdr3_nt: TGTGCCATCAGTGAGCCGGGACAGGGGGGAAATTCACCCCTCCACTTT
clone_size: -; v_call: TRBV19; d_call: -; j_call: TRBJ1-1; cdr3_aa: CASSISVVVTEAFF; cdr3_nt: TGTGCCAGTAGTATATCAGTGGTTGTGACTGAAGCTTTCTTT
clone_size: -; v_call: TRBV7-3; d_call: TRBD1; j_call: TRBJ2-7; cdr3_aa: CASSPTGYSYEQYF; cdr3_nt: TGTGCCAGCAGCCCGACAGGGTATTCCTACGAGCAGTACTTC
clone_size: -; v_call: TRBV2; d_call: TRBD1; j_call: TRBJ1-5; cdr3_aa: CASSEHRGSNQSQHF; cdr3_nt: TGTGCCAGCAGTGAACACAGGGGTAGCAATCAGTCCCAGCATTTT
clone_size: -; v_call: TRBV6-5; d_call: -; j_call: TRBJ1-5; cdr3_aa: CASSYSGDQPQHF; cdr3_nt: TGTGCCAGCAGTTACTCCGGGGATCAGCCCCAGCATTTT
clone_size: -; v_call: TRBV5-8; d_call: TRBD1; j_call: TRBJ2-7; cdr3_aa: CASLKGTGRSYEQYF; cdr3_nt: TGTGCCAGCCTAAAAGGGACAGGGCGTTCCTACGAGCAGTACTTC
clone_size: few; v_call: TRBV3-1/TRBV3-2; d_call: TRBD2; j_call: TRBJ2-7; cdr3_aa: CASSPDRYRGGRVQYF; cdr3_nt: TGTGCCAGCAGCCCAGATCGTTACCGGGGGGGAAGAGTGCAGTACTTC